The 10 T cell receptor beta chains listed next were all sequenced from one sample in a study of blood T cell repertoires in COVID-19. Sequenced by immunoSEQ multiplex PCR; TCRdb stores in-frame clones only, minus some. Seen here are 150,000 or so clones, under 85% observed once, and the top ten hold 0.55% to 0.75%. Material for sequencing was peripheral blood. These receptors all stem from a man in his fifties or sixties with COVID-19, enrolled during active disease.

The chain couples TRBV3-1 (or the pseudogene TRBV3-2) to TRBJ1-1, with a weak D call TRBD1 (5 bases). This CDR3 has 16 residues. Trimming removed 1 base from V and 1 base from J, with 13 bases in between. Germline V gene lookup returns CDR1 LGHDT and CDR2 YNNKEL (reference sequence). The CDR3 spells CASSQVFGGGNTEAFF. CDR3 nucleotides: TGTGCCAGCAGCCAAGTTTTTGGGGGGGGGAACACTGAAGCTTTCTTT.

The gene calls are TRBV6-5 and TRBJ1-1; D is perhaps TRBD1 (5 bases). Germline V gene sequence: CDR1 MNHEY, CDR2 SVGAGI. V was pared by 5 bases and J by 0 bases, with 10 bases between. The CDR3 sequence is 14 residues long. Written as DNA, the CDR3 is TGTGCCAGCAGTCAAATGACAGTGAACACTGAAGCTTTCTTT. Translating gives CASSQMTVNTEAFF.

The rearrangement joins TRBV2 to TRBJ1-5; TRBD1 matches at 9 bases. V lost 1 base to trimming and J lost 6 bases; unmatched junction nucleotides: 7. The CDR3 spans 16 residues. The germline V gene has CDR1 SNHLY and CDR2 FYNNEI. DNA for the CDR3: TGTGCCAGCAGTGAAGTTGGACAGGGGTTTCCTCAGCCCCAGCATTTT. Its protein is CASSEVGQGFPQPQHF.

This clone appeared once. The V gene is TRBV5-6, the J gene TRBJ2-3; a possible D gene is TRBD2 (7 bases). Germline CDR1 and CDR2: SGHDT and YYEEEE. This CDR3 contains 16 residues. Trimming left V 4 bases short and J 2 bases short, with 17 bases between. CDR3 region: CASSRKGGVSTDTQYF. Here the CDR3 DNA reads TGTGCCAGCAGCAGAAAAGGGGGGGTCTCCACAGATACGCAGTATTTT.

DNA of the CDR3: TGTGCCAGCAGGACGGGACAGGGGAAAAATGAGCAGTTCTTC. Translated: CASRTGQGKNEQFF. V is TRBV6-5 and J is TRBJ2-1, with 10 bases fitting TRBD1. This CDR3 region has 14 residues. Germline-derived CDR1 and CDR2 are MNHEY and SVGAGI. V dropped 6 bases and J dropped 7; count of bases not matched to a gene: 6.

This clone appeared once. The V and J genes are TRBV12-3 or TRBV12-4 and TRBJ1-6; D not resolved. The CDR3 extends over 12 amino acids. V lost 7 bases and J lost 4, with 5 bases in between. Written as DNA, the CDR3 is TGTGCCAGCAATCTTTATAATTCACCCCTCCACTTT. As protein: CASNLYNSPLHF.

The rearrangement uses TRBV6-5 and TRBJ1-1; D may be TRBD1 (5 bases). The CDR3 has 15 residues. Germline values: CDR1 MNHEY, CDR2 SVGAGI. Trimming left V 4 bases short and J 2 bases short, with 14 bases between. As DNA, the CDR3 is TGTGCCAGCAGTTCCCTGGGGGGTAGAAACACTGAAGCTTTCTTT. The encoded protein is CASSSLGGRNTEAFF.

The chain carries TRBV4-3 and TRBJ1-1, with 10 bases matching TRBD1. CDR3 size: 16 residues. Germline CDR1 is LGHNA and CDR2 is YSLEER. Unmatched junction bases numbered 6, after V lost 5 bases and J lost 0 bases. CDR3 residues: CASSSRDRGMNTEAFF. In DNA form, the CDR3 reads TGCGCCAGCAGCAGCCGGGACAGGGGAATGAACACTGAAGCTTTCTTT.

The J gene is TRBJ2-1, the V gene TRBV19; D might be TRBD2 (6 bases). V was trimmed by 2 bases and J by 7 bases, leaving 15 bases between them. CDR3 size: 15 residues. Germline CDR1 reads LNHDA; CDR2 reads SQIVND (reference sequence). The CDR3 coding sequence is TGTGCCAGTAGTATAAGCAGGGACTCTAGGAATGAGCAGTTCTTC. It encodes CASSISRDSRNEQFF.

Remarks on this clone: Other DNA sequences in the sample encode the same CDR3. The chain combines TRBV19 with TRBJ1-5; 7 bases match TRBD1. J gave up 1 base and V 3 bases, and 3 bases lay outside the gene matches. The CDR3 loop spans 15 amino acids. The germline V gene encodes CDR1 LNHDA and CDR2 SQIVND (reference sequence). This CDR3 reads CASSIDRESNQPQHF. The CDR3, as DNA: TGTGCCAGTAGTATTGACAGGGAAAGCAATCAGCCCCAGCATTTT.